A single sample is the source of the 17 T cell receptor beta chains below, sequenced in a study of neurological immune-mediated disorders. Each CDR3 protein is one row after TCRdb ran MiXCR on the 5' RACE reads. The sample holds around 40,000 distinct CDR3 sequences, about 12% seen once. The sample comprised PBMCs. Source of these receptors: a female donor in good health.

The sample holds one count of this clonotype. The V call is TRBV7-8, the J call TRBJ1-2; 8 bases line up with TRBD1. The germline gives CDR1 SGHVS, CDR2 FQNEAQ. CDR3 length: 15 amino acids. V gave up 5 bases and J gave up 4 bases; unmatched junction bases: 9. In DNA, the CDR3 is TGTGCCAGCAGCCCCCAGGGGGCCATTTCCTATGGCTACACCTTC. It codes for CASSPQGAISYGYTF. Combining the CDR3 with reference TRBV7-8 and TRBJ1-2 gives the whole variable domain GAGVSQSPRYKVAKRGQDVALRCDPISGHVSLFWYQQALGQGPEFLTYFQNEAQLDKSGLPSDRFFAERPEGSVSTLKIQRTQQEDSAVYLCASSPQGAISYGYTFGSGTRLTVV.

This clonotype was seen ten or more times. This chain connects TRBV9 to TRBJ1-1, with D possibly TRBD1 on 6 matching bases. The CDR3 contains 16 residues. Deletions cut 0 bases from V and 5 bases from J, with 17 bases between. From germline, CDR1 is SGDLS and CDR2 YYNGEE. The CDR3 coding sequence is TGTGCCAGCAGCGTAGCAGGGGCCCGTTCTGGAACTGAAGCTTTCTTT. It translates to CASSVAGARSGTEAFF. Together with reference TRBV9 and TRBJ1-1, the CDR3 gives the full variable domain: DSGVTQTPKHLITATGQRVTLRCSPRSGDLSVYWYQQSLDQGLQFLIQYYNGEERAKGNILERFSAQQFPDLHSELNLSSLELGDSALYFCASSVAGARSGTEAFFGQGTRLTVV.

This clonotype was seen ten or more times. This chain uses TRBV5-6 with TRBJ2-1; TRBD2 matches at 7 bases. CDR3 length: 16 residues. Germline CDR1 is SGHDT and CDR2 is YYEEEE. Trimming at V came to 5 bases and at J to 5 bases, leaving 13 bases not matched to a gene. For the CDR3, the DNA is TGTGCCAGCAGTGTAGGACTAGGGTGGGGAGACAATGAGCAGTTCTTC. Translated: CASSVGLGWGDNEQFF.

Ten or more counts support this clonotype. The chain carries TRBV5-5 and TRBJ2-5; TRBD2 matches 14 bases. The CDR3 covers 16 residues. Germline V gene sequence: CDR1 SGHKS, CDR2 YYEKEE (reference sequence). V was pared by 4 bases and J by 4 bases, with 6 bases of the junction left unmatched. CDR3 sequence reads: CASSRRLAGGGETQYF. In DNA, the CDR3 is TGTGCCAGCAGCAGGCGACTAGCGGGAGGGGGAGAGACCCAGTACTTC. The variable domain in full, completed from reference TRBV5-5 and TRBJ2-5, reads DAGVTQSPTHLIKTRGQQVTLRCSPISGHKSVSWYQQVLGQGPQFIFQYYEKEERGRGNFPDRFSARQFPNYSSELNVNALLLGDSALYLCASSRRLAGGGETQYFGPGTRLLVL.

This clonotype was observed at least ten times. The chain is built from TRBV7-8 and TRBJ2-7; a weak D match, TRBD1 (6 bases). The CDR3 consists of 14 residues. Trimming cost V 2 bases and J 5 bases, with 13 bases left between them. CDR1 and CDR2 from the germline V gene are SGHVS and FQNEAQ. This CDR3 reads CASSLPPRGHEQYF. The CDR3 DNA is TGTGCCAGCAGCTTACCTCCCAGGGGCCACGAGCAGTACTTC.

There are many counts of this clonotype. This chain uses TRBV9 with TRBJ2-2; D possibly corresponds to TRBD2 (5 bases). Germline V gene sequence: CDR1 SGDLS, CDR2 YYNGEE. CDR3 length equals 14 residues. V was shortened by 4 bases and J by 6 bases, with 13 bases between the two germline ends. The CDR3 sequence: CASSTTGVAGELFF. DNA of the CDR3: TGTGCCAGCAGCACAACCGGGGTGGCCGGGGAGCTGTTTTTT.

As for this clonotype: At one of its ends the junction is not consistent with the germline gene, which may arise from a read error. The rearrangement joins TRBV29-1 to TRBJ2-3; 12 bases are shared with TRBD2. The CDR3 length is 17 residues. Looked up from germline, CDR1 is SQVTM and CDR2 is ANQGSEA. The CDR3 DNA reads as TGCAGCGTTGAAATGGGACTAGCGGGTGTAAGCACAGATACCCAGTATTTT. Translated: CSVEMGLAGVSTDTQYF.

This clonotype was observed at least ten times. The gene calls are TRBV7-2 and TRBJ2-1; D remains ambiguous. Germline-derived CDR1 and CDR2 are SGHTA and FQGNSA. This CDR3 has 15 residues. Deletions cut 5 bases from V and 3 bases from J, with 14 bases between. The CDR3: CASSRARDDYNEQFF. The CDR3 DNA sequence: TGTGCCAGCAGCCGAGCCCGTGACGACTACAATGAGCAGTTCTTC.

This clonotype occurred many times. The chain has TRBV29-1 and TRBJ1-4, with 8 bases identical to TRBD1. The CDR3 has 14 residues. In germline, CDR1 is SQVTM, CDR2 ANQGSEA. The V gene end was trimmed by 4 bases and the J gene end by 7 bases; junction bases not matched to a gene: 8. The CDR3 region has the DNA TGCAGCGTTGTCCGTGGACAGGGTGGTGAAAAACTGTTTTTT. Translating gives CSVVRGQGGEKLFF.

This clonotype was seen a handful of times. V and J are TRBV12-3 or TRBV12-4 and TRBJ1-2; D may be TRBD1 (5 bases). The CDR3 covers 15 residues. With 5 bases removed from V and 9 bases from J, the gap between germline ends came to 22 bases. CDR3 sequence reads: CASSARDGITGSYTF. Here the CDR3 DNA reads TGTGCCAGCAGTGCCCGGGACGGAATAACGGGGAGCTACACCTTC.

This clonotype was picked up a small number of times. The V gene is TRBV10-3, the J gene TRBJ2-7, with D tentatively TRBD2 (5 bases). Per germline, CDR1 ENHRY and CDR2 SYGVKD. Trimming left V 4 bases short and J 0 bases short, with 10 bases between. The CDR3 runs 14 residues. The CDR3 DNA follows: TGTGCCATCAGTGGACCGACTATCTCCTACGAGCAGTACTTC. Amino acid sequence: CAISGPTISYEQYF.

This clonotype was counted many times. The CDR3 region is CASSWTPQGSSYEQYF. For the CDR3, the DNA is TGCGCCAGCAGCTGGACGCCGCAGGGCAGCTCCTACGAGCAGTACTTC. The J gene is TRBJ2-7, the V gene TRBV5-1; the D gene is possibly TRBD1 (5 bases). CDR1 and CDR2 (germline): SGHRS, YFSETQ. Trimming took off 3 bases at V and 0 bases at J, with 16 bases between the two ends. The CDR3 consists of 16 residues.

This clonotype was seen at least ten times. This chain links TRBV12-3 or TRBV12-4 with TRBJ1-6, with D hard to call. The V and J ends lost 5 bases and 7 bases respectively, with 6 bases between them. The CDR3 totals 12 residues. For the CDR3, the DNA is TGTGCCAGCAGTGACGGGAATTCACCCCTCCACTTT. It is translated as CASSDGNSPLHF.

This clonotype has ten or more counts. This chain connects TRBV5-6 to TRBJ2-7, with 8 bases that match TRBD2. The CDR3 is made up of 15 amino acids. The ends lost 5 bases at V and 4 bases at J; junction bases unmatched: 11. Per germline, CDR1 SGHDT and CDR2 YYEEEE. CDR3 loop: CASRLGGVPLYEQYF. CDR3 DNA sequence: TGTGCCAGCAGACTCGGGGGGGTGCCCTTATACGAGCAGTACTTC.

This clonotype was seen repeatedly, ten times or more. CDR3 bases: TGTGCCAGCAGTTACTACGCGGGAGGGAGGGGGCCATACGAGCAGTACTTC. Translation gives CASSYYAGGRGPYEQYF. This chain connects TRBV6-5 to TRBJ2-7; TRBD2 matches 9 bases. The CDR3 length is 17 residues. Unmatched junction bases numbered 11, after V lost 1 base and J lost 4 bases. Germline CDR1 reads MNHEY; CDR2 reads SVGAGI.

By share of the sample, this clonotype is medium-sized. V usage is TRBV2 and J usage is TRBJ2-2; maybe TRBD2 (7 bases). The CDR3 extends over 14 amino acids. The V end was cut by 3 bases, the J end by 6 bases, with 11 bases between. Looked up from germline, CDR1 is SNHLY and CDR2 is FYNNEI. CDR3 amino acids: CASSERGGAGELFF. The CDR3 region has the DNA TGTGCCAGCAGTGAGAGGGGGGGGGCCGGGGAGCTGTTTTTT.

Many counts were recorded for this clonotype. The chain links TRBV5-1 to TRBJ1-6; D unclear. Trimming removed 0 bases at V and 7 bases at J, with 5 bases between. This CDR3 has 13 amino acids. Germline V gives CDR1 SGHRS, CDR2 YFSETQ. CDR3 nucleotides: TGCGCCAGCAGCTTGGTTGCAAATTCACCCCTCCACTTT. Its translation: CASSLVANSPLHF.